One T cell receptor beta chain is described in this entry. Its antigen is not known. This record belongs to a study of beta chain features in type 1 diabetes. Central memory, naive, regulatory and stem cell-like memory CD4+ cells were sorted by CD45RO/CCR7/CD25/CD127/CD95/CD27. Sequencing targeted expressed TCRB transcripts, as all isolated RNA had been reverse transcribed. Clones were read by immunoSEQ multiplex PCR, and TCRdb kept only the in-frame ones, dropping some. This table holds roughly 250,000 clones, roughly 70% found once. Study findings and constraints: Since sequencing was performed on cDNA, cells with high TCR expression could be over-represented. There was a moderate but significant shortening of TCRB CDR3s in all four CD4+ subsets of Type 1 diabetes patients. Type 1 diabetes patients had fewer VDJ junction insertions and more deletions.

Trimming at V came to 0 bases and at J to 0 bases, leaving 2 bases not matched to a gene. The CDR3 consists of 16 residues. Per germline, CDR1 SGDLS and CDR2 YYNGEE. The V and J genes are TRBV9 and TRBJ2-4; 8 bases are a match to TRBD2. The TCR sequence derives from a man aged 30 to 45 in good health. Material for sequencing was naive CD4+ T cells from blood. For the CDR3, the DNA is TGTGCCAGCAGCGTAGGGCTAGCGGGAGCCAAAAACATTCAGTACTTC. This sequence encodes CASSVGLAGAKNIQYF.